This T cell receptor (beta chain) came from a study of CD8+ T cells in alopecia areata. The overall study: Twice daily, treated patients received 5 to 10 mg of oral tofacitinib. Treatment with tofacitinib (6 to 18 months) was followed by 6 months off drug.

Per the germline V gene, CDR1 is SQVTM and CDR2 is ANQGSEA. The CDR3 is made up of 12 amino acids. V dropped 7 bases and J dropped 8 bases, with 17 bases sitting between them. Peripheral blood, together with lesional scalp punch biopsies, was collected from alopecia areata patients. Details on this clone: What it binds is not known.

cDNA reverse transcribed from extracted RNA served as the sequencing template. TCRdb's table, derived via immunoSEQ multiplex PCR, lists solely in-frame clones and lacks some. Among around 140,000 clones listed, 47% were seen once. Study-wide points: Lesional scalp, notably in alopecia totalis/universalis, had clonality above that of normal scalp.

The chain is built from TRBV29-1 and TRBJ1-1; D perhaps matches TRBD1 (6 bases). This TCR derives from a human donor with alopecia areata. The material sequenced was CD4+ T cells sorted from blood. The CDR3 DNA reads as TGCAGCGCCGGTGGGGGGCAAACAGAAGCTTTCTTT. Its translation: CSAGGGQTEAFF. Based on the CDR3 plus reference TRBV29-1 and TRBJ1-1, the full variable domain is SAVISQKPSRDICQRGTSLTIQCQVDSQVTMMFWYRQQPGQSLTLIATANQGSEATYESGFVIDKFPISRPNLTFSTLTVSNMSPEDSSIYLCSAGGGQTEAFFGQGTRLTVV.